A selection of T cell receptor beta chains follows, all from one sample in a study of response to subunit inactivated influenza vaccine. From the RT-PCR reads, TCRdb called clonotypes with MiXCR, one entry per CDR3 protein. This sample yields over 150,000 distinct CDR3 sequences, of which about 10% are seen a single time; roughly 33% belongs to the top ten. Sample: CD8+ T cells sorted from PBMCs, taken 23 to 25 months after vaccination. The source of these receptors is a man aged 45-69 years who received an inactivated influenza vaccine. Both conserved end residues are part of each CDR3. The D gene is left open where the match is weak. The size of a clone is reported for some rows only, either as once, few or many, or as a class for expanded clones.

TRBJ2-7 few TRBV30 TRBD1 CAWSPNLGQFYEQYF TGTGCCTGGAGTCCAAACCTGGGACAGTTCTACGAGCAGTACTTC
TRBJ2-1 - TRBV9 - CASSPPPAYNEQFF TGTGCCAGCAGCCCTCCGCCCGCTTACAATGAGCAGTTCTTC
TRBJ2-1 - TRBV29-1 TRBD2 CSVGRAGQYNEQFF TGCAGCGTCGGGAGGGCCGGTCAATACAATGAGCAGTTCTTC
TRBJ2-7 few TRBV20-1 TRBD1 CSAGITGGIYEQYF TGCAGTGCTGGGATTACAGGGGGCATTTACGAGCAGTACTTC
TRBJ2-7 few TRBV7-9 - CASSSRSPGPLSYEQYF TGTGCCAGCAGCTCTAGGTCCCCGGGACCCCTGTCCTACGAGCAGTACTTC
TRBJ1-2 - TRBV9 TRBD1 CASGGGSRTTGLADYTF TGTGCCAGCGGTGGAGGCAGTAGAACGACAGGGTTAGCGGACTACACCTTC
TRBJ2-5 - TRBV28 - CASSLMREQETQYF TGTGCCAGCAGTTTAATGAGGGAACAAGAGACCCAGTACTTC
TRBJ2-7 many TRBV12-3/TRBV12-4 - CASSLTLGVYSAYEQYF TGTGCCAGCAGTTTGACTTTAGGGGTCTACTCCGCCTACGAGCAGTACTTC
TRBJ2-5 - TRBV15 - CATSRTGTETQYF TGTGCCACCAGCAGAACAGGGACAGAGACCCAGTACTTC
TRBJ1-3 few TRBV4-3 - CASSHTASGGNTIYF TGCGCCAGCAGCCATACAGCCTCGGGCGGAAACACCATATATTTT
TRBJ2-3 many TRBV25-1 - CASTGTDTQYF TGTGCCAGCACCGGAACAGATACGCAGTATTTT
TRBJ1-2 few TRBV10-3 TRBD1 CAISGTGTGGIGYGYTF TGTGCCATCAGTGGGACCGGGACAGGGGGAATCGGCTATGGCTACACCTTC
TRBJ2-5 - TRBV19 - CASSIWGEKETQYF TGTGCCAGTAGTATATGGGGTGAAAAAGAGACCCAGTACTTC
TRBJ2-1 - TRBV12-3/TRBV12-4 - CASRARGNEQFF TGTGCCAGCAGAGCAAGGGGCAATGAGCAGTTCTTC
TRBJ2-1 few TRBV20-1 TRBD2 CSARRRGEHNEQFF TGCAGTGCTAGACGGCGGGGGGAACACAATGAGCAGTTCTTC
TRBJ1-4 few TRBV2 - CASSEEGRANEKLFF TGTGCCAGCAGTGAAGAGGGCAGGGCTAATGAAAAACTGTTTTTT
TRBJ2-1 few TRBV11-1 TRBD2 CASSLTSGGAYVYNEQFF TGTGCCAGCAGCTTAACCAGCGGGGGGGCTTATGTCTACAATGAGCAGTTCTTC